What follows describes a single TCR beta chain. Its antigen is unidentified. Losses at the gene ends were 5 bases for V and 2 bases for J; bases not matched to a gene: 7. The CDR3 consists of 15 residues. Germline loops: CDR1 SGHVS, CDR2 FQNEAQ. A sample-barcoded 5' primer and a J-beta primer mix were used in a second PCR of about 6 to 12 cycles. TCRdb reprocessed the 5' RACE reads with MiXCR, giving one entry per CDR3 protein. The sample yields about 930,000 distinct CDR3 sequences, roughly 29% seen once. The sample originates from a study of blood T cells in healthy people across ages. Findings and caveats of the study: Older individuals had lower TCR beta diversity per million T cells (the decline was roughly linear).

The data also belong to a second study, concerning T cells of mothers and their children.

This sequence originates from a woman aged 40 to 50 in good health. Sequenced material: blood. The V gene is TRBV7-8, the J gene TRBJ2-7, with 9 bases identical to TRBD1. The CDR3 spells CASSASGTGPYEQYF. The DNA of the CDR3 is TGTGCCAGCAGCGCGTCCGGGACAGGGCCCTACGAGCAGTACTTC.